What follows are 8 T cell receptor beta chains derived from one specimen sequenced in a study of blood T cells in healthy people across ages (dated by TCRdb to between 2015 and 2017). Library method: 5' RACE. The sample was run on an Illumina HiSeq 2500. A second PCR of about 7 to 12 cycles was run with a J-beta primer mix and a sample-barcoded 5' primer. TCRdb itself trimmed the public reads at Q25 with fastp, ran MiXCR and retained productive beta chains. Here each entry gathers all rows of one CDR3 protein and keeps the most common genes and DNA. This sample gives more than 800,000 distinct CDR3 sequences in total; around 28% of them show up just once. Roughly a sixth of the sample goes to the ten largest clones. Sequenced sample: blood. These receptors came from a woman older than 75 in good health.

This clonotype was seen many times. The V call is TRBV25-1, the J call TRBJ1-4; D remains unclear. Germline CDR1 and CDR2: MGHDK and SYGVNS. This CDR3 has 13 amino acids. V shed 4 bases and J shed 4 bases, with 7 bases lying between them. CDR3 DNA sequence: TGTGCCAGCAGTGGTCTATTTAATGAAAAACTGTTTTTT. Translated, it gives CASSGLFNEKLFF.

The V and J genes are TRBV4-2 and TRBJ2-1, with D hard to call. The CDR3 covers 14 residues. The germline CDR1 and CDR2 sequences are LGHNA and YNFKEQ. V lost 3 bases to trimming and J lost 5 bases, with 11 bases between them. The CDR3 DNA is TGTGCCAGCAGCCATATTAGTCACGACAATGAGCAGTTCTTC. Its translation: CASSHISHDNEQFF.

This clonotype was counted many times. The chain carries TRBV5-1 and TRBJ2-5; the match to TRBD1 covers 10 bases. V was clipped by 2 bases and J by 8 bases; unmatched bases: 9. Germline assignment: CDR1 SGHRS and CDR2 YFSETQ. This CDR3 is 15 amino acids long. The CDR3 DNA sequence: TGCGCCAGCAGCTTATCCGGGACAGGGGTTTCCACCCAGTACTTC. The encoded protein is CASSLSGTGVSTQYF.

The rearrangement links TRBV5-1 to TRBJ1-6; TRBD1 matches at 8 bases. The CDR3 consists of 15 residues. J lost 10 bases, V lost 0 bases, and 6 bases had no gene match. Germline V gives CDR1 SGHRS, CDR2 YFSETQ. As DNA, the CDR3 is TGCGCCAGCAGCTTGGACAGGGGGGTAAGCTCACCCCTCCACTTT. Amino acid sequence: CASSLDRGVSSPLHF.

Details on this clonotype: This could be a read error, since a much larger clone is one nucleotide away. The chain links TRBV29-1 to TRBJ2-7, with D perhaps TRBD1 (6 bases). The V gene lost 4 bases and the J gene lost 2 bases, with 18 bases spanning the gap. CDR1 is SQVTM and CDR2 is ANQGSEA in the germline V gene. The CDR3 spans 15 residues. The CDR3 spells CSVVFSGTSAYEQYF. CDR3 DNA: TGCAGCGTTGTTTTTTCCGGGACATCTGCCTACGAGCAGTACTTC.

The chain employs TRBV30 and TRBJ2-5; the D gene is possibly TRBD1 (5 bases). V lost 3 bases and J lost 3, with 5 bases in between. This CDR3 is built from 11 residues. Germline CDR1 reads GTSNPN; CDR2 reads SVGIG (reference sequence). CDR3: CAWRQEETQYF. CDR3 DNA sequence: TGTGCCTGGAGACAGGAAGAGACCCAGTACTTC.

This clonotype came up many times. The chain uses TRBV7-2 and TRBJ2-1; D perhaps matches TRBD2 (6 bases). Looked up from germline, CDR1 is SGHTA and CDR2 is FQGNSA. CDR3 length: 12 amino acids. V gave up 4 bases and J gave up 10 bases, with 11 bases separating them. The CDR3 protein is CASSSTRVEQFF. Written as DNA, the CDR3 is TGTGCCAGCAGCTCGACTAGAGTCGAGCAGTTCTTC.

With regard to this clonotype: A much larger clone is a single base away; this may be a read error. The V gene is TRBV12-3 or TRBV12-4, the J gene TRBJ2-4, with 10 bases aligning to TRBD2. The J call is uncertain, as TRBJ2-5 better fits the DNA end. This CDR3 is 17 amino acids long. The CDR3 DNA reads as TGTGTCAGCAGCCACGGCCAATCTAGCGGGGGTCAAGAGACCCAGTACTTC. Translation: CVSSHGQSSGGQETQYF.